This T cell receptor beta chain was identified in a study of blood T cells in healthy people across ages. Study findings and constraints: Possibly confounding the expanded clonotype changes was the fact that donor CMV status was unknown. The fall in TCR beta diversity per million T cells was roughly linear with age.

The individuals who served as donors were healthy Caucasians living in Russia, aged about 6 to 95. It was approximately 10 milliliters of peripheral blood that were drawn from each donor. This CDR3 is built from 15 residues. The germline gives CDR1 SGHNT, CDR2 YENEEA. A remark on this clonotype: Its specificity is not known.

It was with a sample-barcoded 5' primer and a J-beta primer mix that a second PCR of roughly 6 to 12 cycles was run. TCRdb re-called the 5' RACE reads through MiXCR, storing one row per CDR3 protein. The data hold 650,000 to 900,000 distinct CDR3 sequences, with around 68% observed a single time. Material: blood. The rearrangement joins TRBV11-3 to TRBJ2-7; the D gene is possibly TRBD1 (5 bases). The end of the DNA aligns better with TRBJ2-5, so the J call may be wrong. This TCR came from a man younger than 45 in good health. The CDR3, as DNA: TGTGCCAGCAGCTTATTTGGTGGACATAGGGAGACCCAGTACTTC. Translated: CASSLFGGHRETQYF.